Shown below are 32 T cell receptor beta chains from a single sample sequenced in a study of blood T cell repertoires in COVID-19. Assay: immunoSEQ multiplex PCR; the TCRdb copy retains only in-frame clones and omits some. The sample consists of hundreds of thousands of clones, roughly 89% of them appearing once. The sequenced material came from peripheral blood. The receptor source for this set is a woman in her thirties or forties with COVID-19, enrolled during active disease.

V and J are TRBV4-2 and TRBJ1-2; no clear D gene. Per the germline V gene, CDR1 is LGHNA and CDR2 is YNFKEQ. The length of the CDR3 is 16 residues. V lost 0 bases and J lost 5, with 16 bases in between. DNA for the CDR3: TGTGCCAGCAGCCAAGATACCGAATCTACCTTTTATGGCTACACCTTC. The encoded protein is CASSQDTESTFYGYTF.

The genes are TRBV12-3 or TRBV12-4 and TRBJ1-2; weak D call: TRBD1 (5 bases). V lost 8 bases and J lost 2, with 9 bases in between. There are 12 residues in the CDR3. CDR3 in DNA: TGTGCCAGCCACAGGTCAAACTATGGCTACACCTTC. Translated: CASHRSNYGYTF.

This clone was observed a few times. The chain links TRBV5-4 to TRBJ2-5; the D is unclear. Per germline, CDR1 SGHNT and CDR2 YYREEE (reference sequence). The CDR3 is 14 residues long. The germline V and J ends were trimmed by 1 base and 1 base, with 8 bases remaining between them. DNA for the CDR3: TGTGCCAGCAGCTTGTCGTCCCCCCAAGAGACCCAGTACTTC. As protein: CASSLSSPQETQYF.

The chain uses TRBV28 and TRBJ1-1; 8 nucleotides line up with TRBD1. The CDR3 consists of 13 residues. The J segment lost 6 bases and the V segment lost 6 bases, leaving 6 bases of the junction unmatched. In germline, CDR1 is MDHEN, CDR2 SYDVKM. CDR3: CASRAGGYPEAFF. CDR3 DNA: TGTGCCAGCAGGGCAGGGGGCTACCCTGAAGCTTTCTTT.

The J gene is TRBJ1-6, the V gene TRBV5-1; D possibly corresponds to TRBD1 (6 bases). The CDR3 totals 15 residues. Trimming removed 2 bases from V and 5 bases from J, with 11 bases in between. The germline CDR1 and CDR2 sequences are SGHRS and YFSETQ. The CDR3 DNA reads as TGCGCCAGCAGCTTTGGGGGCGCGGATAATTCACCCCTCCACTTT. Translated: CASSFGGADNSPLHF.

The chain joins TRBV30 to TRBJ1-5, with D possibly being TRBD1 (5 bases). Germline V lookup: CDR1 GTSNPN, CDR2 SVGIG (reference sequence). The CDR3 covers 15 residues. Trimming pared 1 base from V and 3 bases from J, leaving 13 bases between. CDR3 DNA sequence: TGTGCCTGGAGTGCCTTGACCGGACACAATCAGCCCCAGCATTTT. Translation: CAWSALTGHNQPQHF.

The rearrangement joins TRBV30 to TRBJ1-1, with D tentatively TRBD1 (6 bases). CDR3 length: 14 amino acids. Germline V lookup: CDR1 GTSNPN, CDR2 SVGIG (reference sequence). Trimming removed 3 bases at V and 4 bases at J, with 15 bases between. Written as DNA, the CDR3 is TGTGCCTGGAGCCCCGACAGGCTGGGCACTGAAGCTTTCTTT. This sequence encodes CAWSPDRLGTEAFF.

This clone appeared a few times. This rearrangement joins TRBV5-5 to TRBJ2-3; D is unresolved. The germline CDR1 and CDR2 sequences are SGHKS and YYEKEE (reference sequence). The CDR3 spans 14 residues. Trimming shortened V by 3 bases and J by 1 base, and 9 bases separated the two germline ends. The CDR3 nucleotides read TGTGCCAGCAGCTATGGCGGAGGCACAGATACGCAGTATTTT. It encodes CASSYGGGTDTQYF. Full variable domain (rest looked up from reference TRBV5-5 and TRBJ2-3): DAGVTQSPTHLIKTRGQQVTLRCSPISGHKSVSWYQQVLGQGPQFIFQYYEKEERGRGNFPDRFSARQFPNYSSELNVNALLLGDSALYLCASSYGGGTDTQYFGPGTRLTVL.

The chain links TRBV18 to TRBJ2-7, with a weak D call TRBD2 (6 bases). CDR1 and CDR2 (germline): KGHSH, LQKENI. The length of the CDR3 is 13 residues. Trimming took 6 bases from V and 2 from J, leaving 11 bases between them. In nucleotides, the CDR3 is TGTGCCAGCTCGCGGGACGGCACCTACGAGCAGTACTTC. Its protein product is CASSRDGTYEQYF. Full variable domain (outside the CDR3, taken from reference TRBV18 and TRBJ2-7): NAGVMQNPRHLVRRRGQEARLRCSPMKGHSHVYWYRQLPEEGLKFMVYLQKENIIDESGMPKERFSAEFPKEGPSILRIQQVVRGDSAAYFCASSRDGTYEQYFGPGTRLTVT.

V is TRBV6-2 or TRBV6-3 and J is TRBJ2-7, with D possibly matching TRBD1 (5 bases). The CDR3 length is 12 residues. Germline V gene data show CDR1 as MNHEY and CDR2 as SVGEGT. The germline V and J ends were trimmed by 6 bases and 6 bases, with 12 bases remaining between them. The CDR3 is CASSQRTSEQYF. The CDR3 DNA reads TGTGCCAGCAGCCAACGGACAAGCGAGCAGTACTTC.

V usage is TRBV29-1 and J usage is TRBJ1-5, with D maybe TRBD1 (6 bases). The V end lost 5 bases, the J end lost 3 bases, and 11 bases lay between the germline ends. CDR1 and CDR2 from the germline V gene are SQVTM and ANQGSEA. The CDR3 is 13 residues long. CDR3 sequence (DNA): TGCAGCGTTTCACAGGGAAACAATCAGCCCCAGCATTTT. Its protein is CSVSQGNNQPQHF.

A single count supports this clone. The V call is TRBV10-3, the J call TRBJ1-4; D gene unclear. The CDR3 loop spans 15 amino acids. Between the trimmed V and J ends, which lost 3 bases and 0 bases, there was a span of 8 bases. Germline CDR1 is ENHRY and CDR2 is SYGVKD. CDR3 protein: CAISDPTATNEKLFF. In DNA, the CDR3 is TGTGCCATCAGTGACCCTACAGCAACTAATGAAAAACTGTTTTTT.

This clone was counted between two and nine times. DNA of the CDR3: TGTGCCAGCTCTCTTAGCGGGACGACCTACGAGCAGTACTTC. It codes for CASSLSGTTYEQYF. This sequence joins TRBV18 and TRBJ2-7; 8 nucleotides align to TRBD2. CDR3 size: 14 residues. From germline, CDR1 is KGHSH and CDR2 LQKENI. Trimming cost V 6 bases and J 2 bases; bases outside gene matches: 6.

J is TRBJ2-3 and V is TRBV7-9; D call uncertain. This CDR3 is 11 amino acids long. Germline V gene sequence: CDR1 SEHNR, CDR2 FQNEAQ (reference sequence). Trimming pared 7 bases from V and 5 bases from J, leaving 7 bases between. The DNA of the CDR3 is TGTGCCAGCACCTTCTTAGATACGCAGTATTTT. It translates to CASTFLDTQYF. Complete variable domain (other parts from reference TRBV7-9 and TRBJ2-3): DTGVSQNPRHKITKRGQNVTFRCDPISEHNRLYWYRQTLGQGPEFLTYFQNEAQLEKSRLLSDRFSAERPKGSFSTLEIQRTEQGDSAMYLCASTFLDTQYFGPGTRLTVL.

This chain connects TRBV5-1 to TRBJ2-1; 10 nucleotides align to TRBD1. The junction had 8 bases not matched to a gene; V was cut back by 4 bases and J by 7 bases. The CDR3 spans 15 residues. In germline, CDR1 is SGHRS, CDR2 YFSETQ. CDR3 protein: CASSAGTGVFNEQFF. CDR3 sequence (DNA): TGCGCCAGCAGCGCCGGGACAGGGGTGTTTAATGAGCAGTTCTTC. Complete variable domain (other parts from reference TRBV5-1 and TRBJ2-1): KAGVTQTPRYLIKTRGQQVTLSCSPISGHRSVSWYQQTPGQGLQFLFEYFSETQRNKGNFPGRFSGRQFSNSRSEMNVSTLELGDSALYLCASSAGTGVFNEQFFGPGTRLTVL.

This chain connects TRBV5-1 to TRBJ2-3, with 8 bases identical to TRBD2. The germline V gene encodes CDR1 SGHRS and CDR2 YFSETQ. The CDR3 sequence is 14 residues long. The V segment lost 6 bases and the J segment 2 bases; nucleotides outside the gene matches: 5. This CDR3 is CASNERGPTDTQYF. The CDR3, as DNA: TGCGCCAGCAACGAGCGGGGGCCCACAGATACGCAGTATTTT.

V and J are TRBV27 and TRBJ1-6, with a possible D match to TRBD1 (6 bases). In germline, CDR1 is MNHEY, CDR2 SMNVEV (reference sequence). The CDR3 extends over 16 amino acids. The V and J ends lost 1 base and 7 bases respectively, with 14 bases between them. The CDR3 loop is CASSLWGRGGNSPLHF. CDR3 DNA sequence: TGTGCCAGCAGTTTATGGGGCAGGGGCGGAAATTCACCCCTCCACTTT.

The chain links TRBV7-9 to TRBJ1-3, with D possibly being TRBD1 (6 bases). Trimming shortened V by 5 bases and J by 0 bases, and 14 bases separated the two germline ends. Germline V gene sequence: CDR1 SEHNR, CDR2 FQNEAQ (reference sequence). The CDR3 spans 16 residues. The CDR3, as DNA: TGTGCCAGCAGCCCTAGACAGGCAAGCTCTGGAAACACCATATATTTT. This encodes CASSPRQASSGNTIYF. The full variable domain, its missing parts supplied by reference TRBV7-9 and TRBJ1-3, is DTGVSQNPRHKITKRGQNVTFRCDPISEHNRLYWYRQTLGQGPEFLTYFQNEAQLEKSRLLSDRFSAERPKGSFSTLEIQRTEQGDSAMYLCASSPRQASSGNTIYFGEGSWLTVV.

CDR3 coding DNA: TGTGCCAGCAGCCCACTTAGGGGGTGGAAGCCCCAGCATTTT. Translated: CASSPLRGWKPQHF. V usage is TRBV21-1 and J usage is TRBJ1-5; the table names TRBD1, a call not compared with the DNA. TRBV21-1 is termed a pseudogene. The CDR3 contains 14 residues.

This chain connects TRBV5-1 to TRBJ2-5, with 10 positions matching TRBD2. Germline V lookup: CDR1 SGHRS, CDR2 YFSETQ. This CDR3 is built from 16 residues. Germline trimming cut 0 bases from V and 1 base from J; bases unmatched to any gene: 3. CDR3 nucleotides: TGCGCCAGCAGCTTGGGGACTAGCGGAAGCCAAGAGACCCAGTACTTC. Translation: CASSLGTSGSQETQYF.

V gene TRBV28 combines with J gene TRBJ1-2; weak D call: TRBD1 (5 bases). Per germline, CDR1 MDHEN and CDR2 SYDVKM. The CDR3 contains 17 residues. Trimming pared 1 base from V and 6 bases from J, leaving 21 bases between. The CDR3 nucleotides are TGTGCCAGCAGTTTATTCTTCAGGGCCTCCCAAGGGGATGGCTACACCTTC. Protein product: CASSLFFRASQGDGYTF.

This rearrangement joins TRBV29-1 to TRBJ2-1; TRBD2 might be the D (6 bases). The V end was cut by 0 bases, the J end by 1 base, with 10 bases between. This CDR3 comprises 15 residues. Looked up from germline, CDR1 is SQVTM and CDR2 is ANQGSEA. CDR3 nucleotide sequence: TGCAGCGTTGAAGATCGGGGGTTATCCTACAATGAGCAGTTCTTC. Translation: CSVEDRGLSYNEQFF.

The J gene is TRBJ2-7, the V gene TRBV28, with D uncertain. V was clipped by 7 bases and J by 3 bases, with 7 bases between them. This CDR3 has 11 amino acids. CDR1 and CDR2 from the germline V gene are MDHEN and SYDVKM. CDR3 residues: CASKAGYEQYF. The CDR3 DNA reads TGTGCCAGCAAGGCAGGCTACGAGCAGTACTTC.

The V and J genes are TRBV28 and TRBJ1-6, with D possibly being TRBD1 (6 bases). Germline V gene sequence: CDR1 MDHEN, CDR2 SYDVKM. V was clipped by 6 bases and J by 9 bases, with 15 bases between them. CDR3 size: 14 residues. The CDR3 here is CASRRTAGGSPLHF. Written as DNA, the CDR3 is TGTGCCAGCAGGAGGACAGCGGGGGGTTCACCCCTCCACTTT.

This clone is a singleton in its sample. V gene TRBV2 combines with J gene TRBJ1-5; no definite D call. The germline V gene has CDR1 SNHLY and CDR2 FYNNEI. The CDR3 runs to 15 residues. Trimming pared 6 bases from V and 0 bases from J, leaving 12 bases between. The CDR3 DNA reads as TGTGCCAGCAGGAGTAGAGCGATTAGCAATCAGCCCCAGCATTTT. This sequence encodes CASRSRAISNQPQHF.

The CDR3 DNA follows: TGTGCCAGCAGCCCGGAAGGGACAGGGAGACCCTACGAGCAGTACTTC. Protein: CASSPEGTGRPYEQYF. The chain carries TRBV5-6 and TRBJ2-7; 9 nucleotides agree with TRBD1. CDR1 and CDR2 (germline): SGHDT, YYEEEE. The J segment lost 2 bases and the V segment lost 4 bases, leaving 10 bases of the junction unmatched. This CDR3 has 16 residues.

This chain joins TRBV30 and TRBJ1-6; TRBD1 aligns across 9 bases. The CDR3 runs to 16 residues. J was trimmed by 0 bases and V by 2 bases; bases with no gene match: 2. Germline V lookup: CDR1 GTSNPN, CDR2 SVGIG (reference sequence). The CDR3 DNA sequence: TGTGCCTGGAGTCGGGACAGGGACTCCTATAATTCACCCCTCCACTTT. This sequence encodes CAWSRDRDSYNSPLHF.

This chain uses TRBV11-2 with TRBJ2-3, with a possible D match to TRBD1 (6 bases). This CDR3 spans 16 amino acids. V was clipped by 5 bases and J by 1 base, with 16 bases between them. Germline V gene data show CDR1 as SGHAT and CDR2 as FQNNGV. CDR3 region: CASSDGTHYGTDTQYF. The CDR3 DNA sequence: TGTGCCAGCAGCGATGGGACACATTATGGCACAGATACGCAGTATTTT.

The chain combines TRBV7-9 with TRBJ1-2, with TRBD1 matching 8 bases. CDR1 is SEHNR and CDR2 is FQNEAQ in the germline V gene (reference sequence). The length of the CDR3 is 17 residues. V trimming: 5 bases; J trimming: 2 bases; junction bases outside the gene matches: 13. CDR3 in amino acids: CASSPPEPDRGNYGYTF. CDR3 nucleotide sequence: TGTGCCAGCAGCCCCCCGGAGCCCGACAGGGGCAACTATGGCTACACCTTC.

This sequence joins TRBV5-1 and TRBJ1-2; no definite D call. V was clipped by 0 bases and J by 8 bases, with 11 bases between them. This CDR3 spans 13 amino acids. Germline assignment: CDR1 SGHRS and CDR2 YFSETQ. DNA of the CDR3: TGCGCCAGCAGCTTGGCTACGGCCGGGGGCTACACCTTC. Encoded protein: CASSLATAGGYTF.

This chain connects TRBV28 to TRBJ1-6, with TRBD1 matching over 7 bases. Germline CDR1 and CDR2: MDHEN and SYDVKM. The CDR3 extends over 14 amino acids. V lost 2 bases and J lost 14; bases outside the gene matches: 9. The CDR3 nucleotides are TGTGCCAGCAGTTTACAGGGGGGCCTAGAGGCCCTCCACTTT. This gives the protein CASSLQGGLEALHF. Filled out from reference TRBV28 and TRBJ1-6, the complete variable domain reads DVKVTQSSRYLVKRTGEKVFLECVQDMDHENMFWYRQDPGLGLRLIYFSYDVKMKEKGDIPEGYSVSREKKERFSLILESASTNQTSMYLCASSLQGGLEALHFGNGTRLTVT.

The rearrangement links TRBV27 to TRBJ1-1; D gene unclear. The CDR3 covers 13 residues. Germline lookup yields CDR1 MNHEY and CDR2 SMNVEV (reference sequence). The V and J ends lost 6 bases and 1 base respectively, with 9 bases between them. The CDR3 protein is CASRPYGNTEAFF. In DNA, the CDR3 is TGTGCCAGCAGACCTTACGGGAACACTGAAGCTTTCTTT.